This T cell receptor beta chain emerged from a study of blood T cell repertoires in COVID-19. For the study at large: Specimens from acute and convalescent COVID-19 originated in the United States, Italy and Spain. T cells, B-cell-depleted T cells, or PBMCs provided the cDNA or gDNA that served as material.

In the study's own analysis: Amplification from reference gene primers served as the basis for estimated nucleated cell counts. Assay used: immunoSEQ multiplex PCR; TCRdb lists only in-frame clones, some missing. V, J and clone size were drawn from that table, and D and trimming were deduced from the DNA. The sample holds around 250,000 clones, about 88% seen once. This clone came up a few times. Sequencing was performed on peripheral blood. The TCR was taken from an older woman with active or convalescent COVID-19.

DNA for the CDR3: TGTGCCAGCAGCCAAGGAAACCCCCAGGGGGCGTCGGAGCAGTACTTC. Translation: CASSQGNPQGASEQYF. The V gene is TRBV3-1 (or the pseudogene TRBV3-2), the J gene TRBJ2-7, with 8 nucleotides matching TRBD1. The CDR3 totals 16 residues. CDR1 and CDR2 from the germline V gene are LGHDT and YNNKEL (reference sequence). J lost 7 bases, V lost 1 base, and 12 bases had no gene match.